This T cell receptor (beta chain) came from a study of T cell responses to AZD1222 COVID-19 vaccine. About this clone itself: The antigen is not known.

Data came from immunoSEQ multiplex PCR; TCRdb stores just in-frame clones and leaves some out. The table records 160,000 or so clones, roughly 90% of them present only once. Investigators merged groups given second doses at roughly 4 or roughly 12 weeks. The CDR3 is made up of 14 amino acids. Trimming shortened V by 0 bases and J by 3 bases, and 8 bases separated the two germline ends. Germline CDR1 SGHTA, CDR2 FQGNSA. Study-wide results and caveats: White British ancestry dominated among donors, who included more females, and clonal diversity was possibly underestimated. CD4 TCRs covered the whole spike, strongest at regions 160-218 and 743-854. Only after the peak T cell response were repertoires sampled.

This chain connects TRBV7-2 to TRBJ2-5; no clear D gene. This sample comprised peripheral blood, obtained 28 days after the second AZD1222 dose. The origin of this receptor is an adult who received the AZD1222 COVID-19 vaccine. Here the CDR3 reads CASSLALRKETQYF. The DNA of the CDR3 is TGTGCCAGCAGCTTAGCGCTTAGAAAAGAGACCCAGTACTTC.